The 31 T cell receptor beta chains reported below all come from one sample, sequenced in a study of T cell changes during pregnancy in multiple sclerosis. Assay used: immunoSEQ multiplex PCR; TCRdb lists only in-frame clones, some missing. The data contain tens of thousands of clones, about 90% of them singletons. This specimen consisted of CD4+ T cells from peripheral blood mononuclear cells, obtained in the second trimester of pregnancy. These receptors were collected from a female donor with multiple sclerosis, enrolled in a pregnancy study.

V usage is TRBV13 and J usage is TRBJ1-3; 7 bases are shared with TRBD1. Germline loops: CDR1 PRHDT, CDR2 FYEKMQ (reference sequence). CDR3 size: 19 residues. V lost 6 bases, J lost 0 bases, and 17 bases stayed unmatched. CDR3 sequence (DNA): TGTGCCAGCAGTTCGACCGGGACAGCCTTCGACCCCTCTGGAAACACCATATATTTT. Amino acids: CASSSTGTAFDPSGNTIYF.

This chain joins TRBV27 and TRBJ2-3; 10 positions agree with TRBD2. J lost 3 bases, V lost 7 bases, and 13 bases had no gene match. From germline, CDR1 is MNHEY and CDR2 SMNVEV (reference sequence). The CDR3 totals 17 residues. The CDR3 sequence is CASTLSRASGRTDTQYF. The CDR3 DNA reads TGTGCCAGCACCCTATCCCGTGCTAGCGGGAGAACAGATACGCAGTATTTT.

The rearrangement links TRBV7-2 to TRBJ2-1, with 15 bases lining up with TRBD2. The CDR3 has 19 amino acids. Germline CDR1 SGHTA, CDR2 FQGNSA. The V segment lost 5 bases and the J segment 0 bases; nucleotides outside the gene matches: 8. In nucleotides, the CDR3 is TGTGCCAGCAGCCCTCCGGGACTAGCGGGAGGTTTCTCCTACAATGAGCAGTTCTTC. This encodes CASSPPGLAGGFSYNEQFF.

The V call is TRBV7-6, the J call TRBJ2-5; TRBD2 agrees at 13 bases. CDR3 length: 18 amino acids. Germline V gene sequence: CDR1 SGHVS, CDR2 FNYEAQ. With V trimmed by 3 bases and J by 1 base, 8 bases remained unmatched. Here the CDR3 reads CASSFGVTSGRVQETQYF. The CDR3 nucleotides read TGTGCCAGCAGCTTCGGTGTCACTAGCGGGAGGGTCCAAGAGACCCAGTACTTC.

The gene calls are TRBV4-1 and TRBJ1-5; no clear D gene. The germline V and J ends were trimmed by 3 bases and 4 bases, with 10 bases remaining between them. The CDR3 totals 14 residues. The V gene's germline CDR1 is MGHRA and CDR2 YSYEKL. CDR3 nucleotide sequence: TGCGCCAGCAGCCAGGTGACACTGAATCAGCCCCAGCATTTT. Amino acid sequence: CASSQVTLNQPQHF.

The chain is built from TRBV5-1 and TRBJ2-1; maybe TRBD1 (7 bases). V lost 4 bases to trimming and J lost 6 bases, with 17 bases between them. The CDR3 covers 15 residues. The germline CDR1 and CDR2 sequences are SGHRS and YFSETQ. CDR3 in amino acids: CASSPQGGKVNEQFF. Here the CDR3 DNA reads TGCGCCAGCAGCCCCCAGGGGGGAAAGGTCAATGAGCAGTTCTTC.

Here the CDR3 reads CASTRSISNYGYTF. The CDR3 nucleotides read TGTGCCAGTACTCGGTCGATTTCTAACTATGGCTACACCTTC. The chain carries TRBV19 and TRBJ1-2, with D unresolved. Germline lookup yields CDR1 LNHDA and CDR2 SQIVND (reference sequence). Trimming stripped 7 bases from V and 0 bases from J, with 12 bases between. The CDR3 spans 14 residues. Full variable domain (missing parts from reference TRBV19 and TRBJ1-2): DGGITQSPKYLFRKEGQNVTLSCEQNLNHDAMYWYRQDPGQGLRLIYYSQIVNDFQKGDIAEGYSVSREKKESFPLTVTSAQKNPTAFYLCASTRSISNYGYTFGSGTRLTVV.

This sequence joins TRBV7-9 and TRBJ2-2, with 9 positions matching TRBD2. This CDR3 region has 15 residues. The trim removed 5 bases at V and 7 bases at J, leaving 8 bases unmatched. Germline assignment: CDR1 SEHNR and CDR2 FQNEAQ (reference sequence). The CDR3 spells CASSTRGGQDGELFF. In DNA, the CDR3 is TGTGCCAGCAGCACGCGGGGGGGCCAGGACGGGGAGCTGTTTTTT.

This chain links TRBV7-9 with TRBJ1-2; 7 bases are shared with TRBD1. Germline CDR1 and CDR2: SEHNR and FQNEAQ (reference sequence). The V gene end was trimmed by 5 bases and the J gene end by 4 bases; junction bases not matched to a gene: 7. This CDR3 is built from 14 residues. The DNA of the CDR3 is TGTGCCAGCAGCCCCACAGGGGCTCCCTATGGCTACACCTTC. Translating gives CASSPTGAPYGYTF. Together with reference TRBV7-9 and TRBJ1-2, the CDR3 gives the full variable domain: DTGVSQNPRHKITKRGQNVTFRCDPISEHNRLYWYRQTLGQGPEFLTYFQNEAQLEKSRLLSDRFSAERPKGSFSTLEIQRTEQGDSAMYLCASSPTGAPYGYTFGSGTRLTVV.

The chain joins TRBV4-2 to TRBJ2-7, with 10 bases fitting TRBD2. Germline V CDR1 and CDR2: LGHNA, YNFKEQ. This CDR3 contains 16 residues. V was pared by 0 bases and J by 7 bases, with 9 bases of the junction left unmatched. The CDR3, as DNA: TGTGCCAGCAGCCAAGATCTGAGCGGGAGGGCCGGGGAGCAGTACTTC. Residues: CASSQDLSGRAGEQYF.

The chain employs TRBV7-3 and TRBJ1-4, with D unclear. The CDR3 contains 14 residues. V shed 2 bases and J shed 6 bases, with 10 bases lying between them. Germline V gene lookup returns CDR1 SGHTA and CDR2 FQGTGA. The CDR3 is CASSLDRVDEKLFF. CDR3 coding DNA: TGTGCCAGCAGCTTAGATAGAGTTGATGAAAAACTGTTTTTT.

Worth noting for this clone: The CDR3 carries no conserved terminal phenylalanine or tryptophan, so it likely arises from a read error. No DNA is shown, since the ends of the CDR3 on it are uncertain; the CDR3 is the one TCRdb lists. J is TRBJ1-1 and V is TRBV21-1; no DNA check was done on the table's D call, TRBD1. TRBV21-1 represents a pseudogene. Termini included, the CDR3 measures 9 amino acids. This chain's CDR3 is CASSKIQGV.

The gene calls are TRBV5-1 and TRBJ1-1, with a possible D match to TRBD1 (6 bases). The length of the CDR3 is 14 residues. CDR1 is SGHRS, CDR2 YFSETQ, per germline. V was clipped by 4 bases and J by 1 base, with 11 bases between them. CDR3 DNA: TGCGCCAGCAGCGTGGGGGCCAGGAACACTGAAGCTTTCTTT. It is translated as CASSVGARNTEAFF. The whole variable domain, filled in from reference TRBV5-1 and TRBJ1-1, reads KAGVTQTPRYLIKTRGQQVTLSCSPISGHRSVSWYQQTPGQGLQFLFEYFSETQRNKGNFPGRFSGRQFSNSRSEMNVSTLELGDSALYLCASSVGARNTEAFFGQGTRLTVV.

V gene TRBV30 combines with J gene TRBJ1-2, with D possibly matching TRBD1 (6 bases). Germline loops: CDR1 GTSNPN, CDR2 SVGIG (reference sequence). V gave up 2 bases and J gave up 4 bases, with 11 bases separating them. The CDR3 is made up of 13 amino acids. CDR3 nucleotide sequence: TGTGCCTGGAGTTTTACAGGGAGCTATGGCTACACCTTC. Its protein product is CAWSFTGSYGYTF.

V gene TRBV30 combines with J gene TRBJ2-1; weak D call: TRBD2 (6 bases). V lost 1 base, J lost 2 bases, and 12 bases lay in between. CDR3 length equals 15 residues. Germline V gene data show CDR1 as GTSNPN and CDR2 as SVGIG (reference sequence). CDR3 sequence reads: CAWSAAGRPYNEQFF. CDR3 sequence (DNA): TGTGCCTGGAGTGCGGCAGGGAGGCCCTACAATGAGCAGTTCTTC.

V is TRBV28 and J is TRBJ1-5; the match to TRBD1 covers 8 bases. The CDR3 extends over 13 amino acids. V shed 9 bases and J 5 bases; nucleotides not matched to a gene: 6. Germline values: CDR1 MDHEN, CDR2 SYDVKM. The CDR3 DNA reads TGTGCCAGTAAACAGGGGGGAGATCAGCCCCAGCATTTT. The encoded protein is CASKQGGDQPQHF. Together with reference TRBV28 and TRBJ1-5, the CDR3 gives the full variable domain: DVKVTQSSRYLVKRTGEKVFLECVQDMDHENMFWYRQDPGLGLRLIYFSYDVKMKEKGDIPEGYSVSREKKERFSLILESASTNQTSMYLCASKQGGDQPQHFGDGTRLSIL.

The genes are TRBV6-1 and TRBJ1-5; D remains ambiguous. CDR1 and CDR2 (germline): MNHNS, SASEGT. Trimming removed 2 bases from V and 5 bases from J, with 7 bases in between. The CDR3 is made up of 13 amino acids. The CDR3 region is CASSEQSDQPQHF. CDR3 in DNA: TGTGCCAGCAGTGAACAGTCTGATCAGCCCCAGCATTTT.

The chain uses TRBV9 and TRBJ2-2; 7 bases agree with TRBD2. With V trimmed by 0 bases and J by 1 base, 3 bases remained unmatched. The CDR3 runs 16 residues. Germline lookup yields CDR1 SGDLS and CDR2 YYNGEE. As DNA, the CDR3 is TGTGCCAGCAGCGTAGGGCCGGGAGGGAACACCGGGGAGCTGTTTTTT. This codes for CASSVGPGGNTGELFF.

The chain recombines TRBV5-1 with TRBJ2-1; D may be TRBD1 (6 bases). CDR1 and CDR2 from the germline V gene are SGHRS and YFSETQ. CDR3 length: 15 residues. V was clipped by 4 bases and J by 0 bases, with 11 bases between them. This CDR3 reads CASSQQGSSYNEQFF. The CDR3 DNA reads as TGCGCCAGCAGCCAACAGGGAAGCTCCTACAATGAGCAGTTCTTC.

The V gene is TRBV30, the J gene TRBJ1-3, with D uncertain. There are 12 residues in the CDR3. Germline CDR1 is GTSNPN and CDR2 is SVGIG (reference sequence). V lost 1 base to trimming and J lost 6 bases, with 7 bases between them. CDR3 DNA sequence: TGTGCCTGGAGTGCCATTTTAAACACCATATATTTT. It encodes CAWSAILNTIYF.

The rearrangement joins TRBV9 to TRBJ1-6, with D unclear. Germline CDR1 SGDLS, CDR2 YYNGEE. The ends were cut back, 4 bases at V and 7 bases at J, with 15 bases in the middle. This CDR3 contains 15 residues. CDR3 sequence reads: CASSLNKGGNSPLHF. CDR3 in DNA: TGTGCCAGCAGCCTGAACAAGGGAGGGAATTCACCCCTCCACTTT.

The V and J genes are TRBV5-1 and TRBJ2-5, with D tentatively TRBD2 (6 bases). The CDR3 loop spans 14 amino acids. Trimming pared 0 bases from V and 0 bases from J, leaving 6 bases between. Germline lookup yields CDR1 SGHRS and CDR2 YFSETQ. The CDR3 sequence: CASSLAGDQETQYF. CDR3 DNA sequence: TGCGCCAGCAGCTTGGCGGGGGACCAAGAGACCCAGTACTTC.

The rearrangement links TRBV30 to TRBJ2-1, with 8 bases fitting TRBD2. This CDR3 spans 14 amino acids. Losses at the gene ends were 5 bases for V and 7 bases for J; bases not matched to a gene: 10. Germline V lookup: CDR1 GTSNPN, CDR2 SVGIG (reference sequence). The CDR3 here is CAWGGGTRGNEQFF. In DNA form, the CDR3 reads TGTGCCTGGGGTGGGGGGACTAGGGGAAATGAGCAGTTCTTC.

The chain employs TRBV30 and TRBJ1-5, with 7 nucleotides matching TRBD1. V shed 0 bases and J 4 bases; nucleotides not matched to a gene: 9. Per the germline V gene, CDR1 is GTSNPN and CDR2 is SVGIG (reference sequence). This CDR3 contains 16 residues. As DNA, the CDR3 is TGTGCCTGGAGTGTGCGTGGTAGGGGGCGTAATCAGCCCCAGCATTTT. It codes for CAWSVRGRGRNQPQHF.

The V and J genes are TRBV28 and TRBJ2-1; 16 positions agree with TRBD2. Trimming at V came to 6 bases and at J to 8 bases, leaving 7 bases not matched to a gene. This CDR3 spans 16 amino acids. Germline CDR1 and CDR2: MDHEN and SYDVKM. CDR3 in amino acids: CASRPIGTSGRDEQFF. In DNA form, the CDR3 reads TGTGCCAGCAGGCCAATCGGGACTAGCGGGAGGGATGAGCAGTTCTTC.

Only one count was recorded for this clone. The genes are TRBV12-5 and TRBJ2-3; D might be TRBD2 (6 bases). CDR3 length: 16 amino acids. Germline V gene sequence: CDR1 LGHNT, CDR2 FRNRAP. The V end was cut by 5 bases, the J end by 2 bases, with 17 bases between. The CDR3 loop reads CASGPWGEPHTDTQYF. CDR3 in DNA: TGTGCTAGTGGTCCCTGGGGGGAACCCCACACAGATACGCAGTATTTT.

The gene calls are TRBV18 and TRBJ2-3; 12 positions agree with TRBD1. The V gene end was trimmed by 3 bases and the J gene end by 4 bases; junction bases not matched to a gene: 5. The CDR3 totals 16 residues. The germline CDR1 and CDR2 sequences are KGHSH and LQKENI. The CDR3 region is CASSPGTGGFADTQYF. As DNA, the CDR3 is TGTGCCAGCTCACCGGGGACAGGGGGCTTCGCAGATACGCAGTATTTT. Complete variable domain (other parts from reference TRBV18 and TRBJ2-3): NAGVMQNPRHLVRRRGQEARLRCSPMKGHSHVYWYRQLPEEGLKFMVYLQKENIIDESGMPKERFSAEFPKEGPSILRIQQVVRGDSAAYFCASSPGTGGFADTQYFGPGTRLTVL.

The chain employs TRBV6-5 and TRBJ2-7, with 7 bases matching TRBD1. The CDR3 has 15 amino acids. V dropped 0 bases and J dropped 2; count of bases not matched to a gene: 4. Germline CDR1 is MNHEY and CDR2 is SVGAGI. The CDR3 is CASSYSWDSPYEQYF. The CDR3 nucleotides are TGTGCCAGCAGTTACTCCTGGGACAGTCCCTACGAGCAGTACTTC.

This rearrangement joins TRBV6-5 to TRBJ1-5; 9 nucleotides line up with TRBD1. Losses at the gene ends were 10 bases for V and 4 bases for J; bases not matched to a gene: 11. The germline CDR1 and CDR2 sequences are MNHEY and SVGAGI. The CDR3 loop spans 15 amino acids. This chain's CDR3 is CATGPRTGVNQPQHF. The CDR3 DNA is TGTGCCACCGGCCCCAGGACAGGGGTGAATCAGCCCCAGCATTTT.

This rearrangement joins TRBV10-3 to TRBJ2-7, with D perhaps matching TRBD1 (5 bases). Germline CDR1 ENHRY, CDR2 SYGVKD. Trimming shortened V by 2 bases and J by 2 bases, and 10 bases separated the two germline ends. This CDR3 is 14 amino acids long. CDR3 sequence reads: CAISEGQGTYEQYF. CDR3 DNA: TGTGCCATCAGTGAGGGGCAGGGAACCTACGAGCAGTACTTC.

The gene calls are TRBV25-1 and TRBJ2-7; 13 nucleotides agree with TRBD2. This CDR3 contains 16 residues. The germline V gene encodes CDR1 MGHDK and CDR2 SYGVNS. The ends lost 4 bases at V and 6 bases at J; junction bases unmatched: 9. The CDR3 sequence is CASSAQPGTSGTEQYF. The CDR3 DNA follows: TGTGCCAGCAGTGCTCAACCCGGGACTAGCGGGACCGAGCAGTACTTC.